This T cell receptor beta chain emerged from a study of cytomegalovirus exposure and HLA in healthy donors (dated by TCRdb to the late 2010s). For the study in its entirety: According to a later analysis, the 120 or so validation repertoires were produced on the same platform as the approximately 610 repertoires of the first cohort. The study was designed to test whether signatures of past pathogen exposure could be identified by cataloging public T cell receptors. High-throughput TCR immunosequencing, statistical association of individual TCRs with disease status, and machine learning were combined to predict cytomegalovirus infection status. Along with the approximately 700-subject first cohort, a separate validation cohort of over a hundred different subjects was used.

With regard to this clone: Its binding antigen is unknown. No much larger clone exists at a distance of one base, and base qualities are not known.

Libraries were constructed by the immunoSEQ multiplex PCR assay. As for how the authors treated the data: A statistical classification framework was built for diagnosing cytomegalovirus status from the catalog of TCR beta chain sequences. TCRdb took this table from immuneACCESS and kept in-frame rearrangements with V and J called. Such tables lack part of the clones; where checked against another copy, unresolved V genes explain under half of the gap, and the rest is unexplained. V, J and clone size are those of that table, while D and trimming were read from the DNA. Within this sample are under 200,000 clones, with about 90% of them counted one time only. More than 2.5% of the sample is in the top ten clones. The donors were included in the validation cohort of 120 subjects, a group kept apart from the approximately 670-subject first cohort. General findings and caveats noted by the study authors: The authors suggested that the approach could potentially be extended to other disease states and immunological phenotypes. A total of some 180 TCR beta chains were listed by the study as associated with cytomegalovirus. In vitro tests confirmed that a few of the cytomegalovirus-associated TCR beta chains recognize cytomegalovirus antigens. Across donors, most TCR sequences were observed very rarely, whereas some public TCRs were present in many individuals. Of the cluster scores, around 95% were above 0 in a later analysis, which found that TCRs clustered in the first cohort also tended to co-occur in the 95 to 150 validation repertoires. All 110 or so repertoires were used to score co-occurrence in the validation cohort in a later analysis, because that analysis had no HLA typing for the cohort. Cytomegalovirus status was reported to be diagnosed by the classifier with high specificity and sensitivity in both the original and validation cohorts.

The clonotype was recovered from a woman in her late teens or twenties in good health and CMV-seropositive. The specimen was PBMCs.

The CDR3 loop reads CASSPLLGRSGGQFF. The base sequence is TGTGCCAGCAGCCCCCTTTTAGGTCGGTCCGGGGGGCAGTTCTTC. The rearranged segments are TRBV14 and TRBJ2-1; a tentative D call is TRBD2 (6 bases match). Including cysteine and phenylalanine, the CDR3 has 15 amino acids. Left in the record is the CDR3 DNA by itself, 45 bases read in frame from the first base. V is clipped by 4 bases and J by 12 bases, and the sequence between their germline boundaries is 22 bases long. As encoded in the germline V gene, CDR1 is SGHDN while CDR2 is FVKESK. Beyond the CDR3, the reference TRBV14 and TRBJ2-1 genes provide the residues; the full variable domain reads: EAGVTQFPSHSVIEKGQTVTLRCDPISGHDNLYWYRRVMGKEIKFLLHFVKESKQDESGMPNNRFLAERTGGTYSTLKVQPAELEDSGVYFCASSPLLGRSGGQFFGPGTRLTVL.